One T cell receptor beta chain is described in this entry. This specimen belongs to a study of OX40 agonist ivuxolimab in advanced cancers. Libraries were prepared by immunoSEQ multiplex PCR; TCRdb keeps only in-frame clonotypes and omits some of them. In the table there are about 53,000 clones, 79% of which are singletons. V lost 3 bases, J lost 6 bases, and 14 bases lay in between. This CDR3 contains 14 residues. Germline lookup yields CDR1 SGHAT and CDR2 FQNNGV. The material was CD4+ or CD8+ T cells sorted from blood, obtained in a trial of the OX40 agonist ivuxolimab. This clonotype originated in an adult with an advanced solid tumor such as melanoma, head and neck, liver or kidney cancer. The rearrangement joins TRBV11-2 to TRBJ1-2; D is perhaps TRBD1 (5 bases). CDR3 sequence: CASSFGTGVNGYTF. CDR3 coding DNA: TGTGCCAGCAGCTTCGGTACAGGAGTTAATGGCTACACCTTC.